This T cell receptor (beta chain) originates from a study of cytomegalovirus exposure and HLA in healthy donors. Study findings and constraints: Relative to the approximately 660-donor mean, N-insertions were reportedly fewer in an Asian-associated ancestry cluster in a later analysis. Overall, under 200 TCR beta chains were annotated as cytomegalovirus-associated.

The germline V gene has CDR1 SGDLS and CDR2 YYNGEE. CDR3 length equals 18 residues. With 4 bases clipped from V and 6 bases from J, the junction kept 12 bases outside the gene matches. Remarks on this clone: Its target is unknown.

A multiplex PCR was run with 60 Vbeta primers and 13 Jbeta primers. Clones were read by immunoSEQ multiplex PCR, and TCRdb kept only the in-frame ones, dropping some. The table includes more than 150,000 clones, around 73% detected once. V usage is TRBV9 and J usage is TRBJ2-1; TRBD2 agrees at 14 bases. The sequencing sample was made of PBMCs. This clonotype was sampled from a male donor in good health and CMV-seronegative. CDR3 residues: CASSPTQKGLAGGNEQFF. CDR3 in DNA: TGTGCCAGCAGCCCTACCCAGAAAGGACTAGCGGGAGGCAATGAGCAGTTCTTC.